One T cell receptor beta chain is described in this entry. What antigen it recognizes has not been identified. No base quality information exists; no much larger clone differs at one position. This sample is drawn from a study of identifying expanded T cells in peripheral blood (dated by TCRdb to the late 2010s). Notes on the research overall: Four technical replicates, made by sequencing separate aliquots from the same pool of genomic DNA, were compared pairwise. Overall study outcomes, separate from this receptor: The beta-binomial model significantly reduced the number of clones called differentially abundant and the false-positive rate across all healthy-donor time intervals. In all healthy donors, the variance in clone template counts between samples taken roughly 14 days apart rose significantly as total template count increased. The binomial model flagged around 1.2 differentially abundant clones between technical replicates but 15 to 17 over about 2 weeks and roughly 19 over approximately four weeks. The authors expected that biological variance in healthy repertoires might rise further over much longer intervals, such as months to years.

TCRbeta CDR3 regions were profiled by bias-controlled multiplex PCR amplification of genomic DNA with the immunoSEQ Assay. The study's own analysis went as follows. The absolute abundance of each unique TCRbeta CDR3 region was quantified after sequences were collapsed and filtered. Differential abundance was assessed using a binomial (Fisher-equivalent) model and a beta-binomial model in which time-dependent variance fitted from healthy donors was added. Clones with fewer than 5 combined templates were removed, and differential abundance was called for clones with a Benjamini-Hochberg FDR below 0.01. The form v = (b*log(k)+a)^2 was used to model beta-binomial variance as a function of total template count across the two samples. This immuneACCESS table, as held by TCRdb, lists in-frame sequences with V and J called but not all clones. Of the missing ones, under half trace to an unresolved V gene in checked studies; the others have no known cause. V and J calls and clone size are copied from that table; D and trimming were computed from the DNA. In all, the sample holds about 86,000 clones, and 88% of those were seen once. The top ten clones comprise around 6% of the sample.

During the collection period, no immune events, such as infections, were documented for the healthy donors. Blood repertoires from healthy donors were used as a training cohort for calibrating time-dependent variance in a beta-binomial model of differential abundance of T-cell clones. There were roughly 10 healthy donors in the training cohort, of whom 3 were female and 7 were male. An age range of about 25 to 64 years, with an average of roughly 47 years, was recorded for the donors. Whole blood from each healthy donor was obtained from a commercial supplier and was collected at three time points roughly 13 days apart. For immunosequencing, genomic DNA was extracted from whole blood that had not been sorted. Relative to germline, V is missing 3 bases and J is missing 11 bases, with 11 bases of the junction outside any gene match. Spanning cysteine to phenylalanine, the CDR3 consists of 15 amino acids. CDR3 DNA only is kept here, 45 bases in frame from base 1. The CDR1 and CDR2 encoded by the germline V gene (reference sequence) are PRHDT and FYEKMQ.

The material sequenced was blood. This clonotype was sampled from a person aged 18-70 years in good health. The chain uses TRBV13 and TRBJ1-2, with 11 central nucleotides matching TRBD1. Here is the DNA: TGTGCCAGCAGCTTTCCGGGACAGGGGGTTTCTGGTTACACCTTC. The encoded protein is CASSFPGQGVSGYTF.